The 23 T cell receptor beta chains below all came from one sample that was sequenced in a study of T cells in Graves' hyperthyroidism and ophthalmopathy. Amplification targeted TCR beta CDR3 regions from RNA transcripts. A first-round RT-PCR of the TCR CDR3 used the HTBI primer set. Each CDR3 protein gets one entry after TCRdb re-called the multiplex PCR reads with MiXCR. The data contain about 640,000 distinct CDR3 sequences, about a fifth of them singletons. Sequenced input: blood. All receptors derive from a man aged 30-40 years with Graves' ophthalmopathy.

The chain couples TRBV12-5 to TRBJ2-1; maybe TRBD2 (6 bases). V lost 6 bases, J lost 9 bases, and 15 bases lay in between. CDR1 is LGHNT, CDR2 FRNRAP, per germline. This CDR3 is built from 13 residues. This CDR3 is CASGPSTSPEQFF. CDR3 bases: TGTGCTAGTGGCCCTTCCACTAGCCCTGAGCAGTTCTTC. Using reference TRBV12-5 and TRBJ2-1 for the parts outside the CDR3, the full variable domain is DARVTQTPRHKVTEMGQEVTMRCQPILGHNTVFWYRQTMMQGLELLAYFRNRAPLDDSGMPKDRFSAEMPDATLATLKIQPSEPRDSAVYFCASGPSTSPEQFFGPGTRLTVL.

This clonotype came up many times. The V and J genes are TRBV11-2 and TRBJ1-1; D may be TRBD1 (5 bases). The V and J ends lost 3 bases and 0 bases respectively, with 11 bases between them. Germline V gene lookup returns CDR1 SGHAT and CDR2 FQNNGV. This CDR3 has 15 residues. CDR3 in DNA: TGTGCCAGCAGCTTTGACAGCTCTATGAACACTGAAGCTTTCTTT. It translates to CASSFDSSMNTEAFF.

V usage is TRBV19 and J usage is TRBJ1-2, with 7 bases matching TRBD1. Per germline, CDR1 LNHDA and CDR2 SQIVND (reference sequence). V lost 4 bases to trimming and J lost 0 bases; unmatched junction nucleotides: 8. The CDR3 length is 16 residues. The CDR3 coding sequence is TGTGCCAGTAGTACTCGACAGGGACCTTCTAACTATGGCTACACCTTC. Translation: CASSTRQGPSNYGYTF.

In this sample, this clonotype turned up a few times. In DNA, the CDR3 is TGCGCCAGCAGCTCAAGGGGGGCTAGCGGGAGTGGGGAGCAGTTCTTC. Its translation is CASSSRGASGSGEQFF. The rearrangement joins TRBV5-1 to TRBJ2-1; 10 bases align to TRBD2. With V trimmed by 3 bases and J by 10 bases, 13 bases remained unmatched. CDR3 length equals 16 residues. Looked up from germline, CDR1 is SGHRS and CDR2 is YFSETQ.

This clonotype was counted only a few times. The chain uses TRBV24-1 and TRBJ2-1, with a tentative D call TRBD2 (6 bases). Trimming shortened V by 2 bases and J by 3 bases, and 10 bases separated the two germline ends. This CDR3 is 15 amino acids long. Looked up from germline, CDR1 is KGHDR and CDR2 is SFDVKD. CDR3 region: CATSDSRGVYNEQFF. For the CDR3, the DNA is TGTGCCACCAGTGATTCCCGCGGGGTCTACAATGAGCAGTTCTTC.

J is TRBJ2-7 and V is TRBV5-4; D is perhaps TRBD1 (6 bases). V shed 7 bases and J shed 7 bases, with 24 bases lying between them. CDR1 and CDR2 (germline): SGHNT, YYREEE (reference sequence). There are 15 residues in the CDR3. The CDR3, as DNA: TGTGCCAGCCACACTAGGGGGACCAGGGCCGGGGAGCAGTACTTC. It yields the protein CASHTRGTRAGEQYF.

This clonotype was counted ten times or more. V is TRBV19 and J is TRBJ1-5, with a tentative D call TRBD1 (5 bases). CDR3 length: 16 residues. Germline CDR1 is LNHDA and CDR2 is SQIVND (reference sequence). Trimming shortened V by 5 bases and J by 1 base, and 15 bases separated the two germline ends. CDR3 DNA: TGTGCCAGTAGTTTTGACAGCCCCCTGAGCAATCAGCCCCAGCATTTT. This gives the protein CASSFDSPLSNQPQHF.

The sample holds a few counts of this clonotype. This chain links TRBV2 with TRBJ2-1, with D unresolved. The CDR3 is 13 residues long. The germline CDR1 and CDR2 sequences are SNHLY and FYNNEI. V was cut by 7 bases and J by 5 bases, with 12 bases left in between. This chain's CDR3 is CASNSGFDNEQFF. The CDR3, as DNA: TGTGCCAGCAACAGTGGCTTCGACAATGAGCAGTTCTTC.

V usage is TRBV4-1 and J usage is TRBJ1-4, with a possible D match to TRBD1 (5 bases). Germline CDR1 reads MGHRA; CDR2 reads YSYEKL. Deletions cut 4 bases from V and 5 bases from J, with 11 bases between. The CDR3 is made up of 14 amino acids. The CDR3, as DNA: TGCGCCAGCAGCCCCCGGGACGGCAATGAAAAACTGTTTTTT. Its translation is CASSPRDGNEKLFF.

The chain is built from TRBV24-1 and TRBJ2-3; D gene ambiguous. Germline loops: CDR1 KGHDR, CDR2 SFDVKD. The CDR3 length is 16 residues. Trimming left V 4 bases short and J 4 bases short, with 17 bases between. CDR3 in DNA: TGTGCCACCAGTGACACACCGGATCCTAGACCAGATACGCAGTATTTT. It yields the protein CATSDTPDPRPDTQYF.

V gene TRBV7-3 combines with J gene TRBJ2-5; D is unclear. In germline, CDR1 is SGHTA, CDR2 FQGTGA. The CDR3 spans 14 residues. Trimming pared 1 base from V and 5 bases from J, leaving 11 bases between. CDR3 loop: CASSLSVWRETQYF. The CDR3 region has the DNA TGTGCCAGCAGCTTAAGCGTCTGGCGGGAGACCCAGTACTTC. The entire variable domain, with the rest obtained from reference TRBV7-3 and TRBJ2-5, is as follows: GAGVSQTPSNKVTEKGKYVELRCDPISGHTALYWYRQSLGQGPEFLIYFQGTGAADDSGLPNDRFFAVRPEGSVSTLKIQRTERGDSAVYLCASSLSVWRETQYFGPGTRLLVL.

Many counts were recorded for this clonotype. The chain couples TRBV20-1 to TRBJ1-1, with 7 bases that match TRBD1. The ends lost 5 bases at V and 3 bases at J; junction bases unmatched: 6. The CDR3 loop spans 13 amino acids. Germline V gene data show CDR1 as DFQATT and CDR2 as SNEGSKA (reference sequence). CDR3 bases: TGCAGTGCTGGGACAGCCCTTTACACTGAAGCTTTCTTT. It is translated as CSAGTALYTEAFF.

This clonotype was observed a handful of times. The rearrangement uses TRBV10-3 and TRBJ2-5; 12 positions agree with TRBD1. Germline V gene sequence: CDR1 ENHRY, CDR2 SYGVKD. This CDR3 contains 17 residues. With V trimmed by 5 bases and J by 2 bases, 9 bases remained unmatched. The CDR3, as DNA: TGTGCCATCAGTAAGGGACAGGGGGCGAGGGGTCAAGAGACCCAGTACTTC. Translated, it gives CAISKGQGARGQETQYF.

Worth noting for this clonotype: Compared with germline, one end of the junction differs, possibly owing to a read error. This rearrangement joins TRBV6-1 to TRBJ1-1, with D unresolved. Looked up from germline, CDR1 is MNHNS and CDR2 is SASEGT. This CDR3 has 13 amino acids. CDR3 loop: CASSEHPNTGAFF. Here the CDR3 DNA reads TGTGCCAGCAGTGAACACCCGAACACTGGAGCTTTCTTT.

This clonotype occurred a few times. The rearrangement links TRBV5-1 to TRBJ1-1; D is ambiguous. The CDR3 sequence is 20 residues long. The V end lost 5 bases, the J end lost 3 bases, and 32 bases lay between the germline ends. Germline V gives CDR1 SGHRS, CDR2 YFSETQ. CDR3 DNA: TGCGCCAGCAGTCGTTGGCGAGTAAAGGATCTTCCCCCAACGGACACTGAAGCTTTCTTT. The encoded protein is CASSRWRVKDLPPTDTEAFF.

The chain has TRBV18 and TRBJ1-1; D is unclear. Trimming took off 2 bases at V and 4 bases at J, with 17 bases between the two ends. The CDR3 is made up of 16 amino acids. CDR1 KGHSH and CDR2 LQKENI come from the germline V gene. The CDR3 sequence: CASSPSFWGSGTEAFF. CDR3 bases: TGTGCCAGCTCACCAAGTTTTTGGGGTTCGGGCACTGAAGCTTTCTTT. Filled out from reference TRBV18 and TRBJ1-1, the complete variable domain reads NAGVMQNPRHLVRRRGQEARLRCSPMKGHSHVYWYRQLPEEGLKFMVYLQKENIIDESGMPKERFSAEFPKEGPSILRIQQVVRGDSAAYFCASSPSFWGSGTEAFFGQGTRLTVV.

The chain carries TRBV24-1 and TRBJ2-1; 13 nucleotides align to TRBD2. V lost 5 bases and J lost 7; bases outside the gene matches: 10. The germline gives CDR1 KGHDR, CDR2 SFDVKD. The CDR3 sequence is 17 residues long. CDR3 nucleotide sequence: TGTGCCACCAGTGGCGGGACTAGCGGGAAGGTTGGTAATGAGCAGTTCTTC. It specifies CATSGGTSGKVGNEQFF.

This clonotype occurred a few times. V and J are TRBV7-3 and TRBJ2-1; 9 bases match TRBD2. Per germline, CDR1 SGHTA and CDR2 FQGTGA. The CDR3 is made up of 16 amino acids. Trimming at V came to 2 bases and at J to 8 bases, leaving 10 bases not matched to a gene. The CDR3 DNA reads TGTGCCAGCAGCTTACGGGCGGGAGGGCCTGGGGATGAGCAGTTCTTC. This codes for CASSLRAGGPGDEQFF.

The chain is built from TRBV6-1 and TRBJ2-5, with 7 bases matching TRBD2. CDR3 length equals 15 residues. The germline gives CDR1 MNHNS, CDR2 SASEGT. The V segment lost 5 bases and the J segment 4 bases; nucleotides outside the gene matches: 10. CDR3 DNA: TGTGCCAGCAGTTCGACGGGACTACCAGGAGAGACCCAGTACTTC. Amino acid sequence: CASSSTGLPGETQYF.

This clonotype was picked up many times. The chain uses TRBV7-9 and TRBJ1-2; tentative D call: TRBD1 (5 bases). From germline, CDR1 is SEHNR and CDR2 FQNEAQ (reference sequence). The CDR3 is 14 residues long. V was pared by 1 base and J by 7 bases, with 13 bases between. Here the CDR3 reads CASSLDQGRGGYTF. For the CDR3, the DNA is TGTGCCAGCAGCTTAGACCAGGGACGGGGTGGCTACACCTTC.

In regard to this clonotype: A clone one base away is much larger, so this may be a read error. The chain carries TRBV3-1 and TRBJ1-2; the D is unclear. This CDR3 region has 15 residues. Germline values: CDR1 LGHDT, CDR2 YNNKEL (reference sequence). CDR3 amino acids: CAGSQDLWGVDGYTF. Here the CDR3 DNA reads TGTGCCGGCAGCCAAGATTTATGGGGAGTCGATGGCTACACCTTC. Full variable domain (outside the CDR3, taken from reference TRBV3-1 and TRBJ1-2): DTAVSQTPKYLVTQMGNDKSIKCEQNLGHDTMYWYKQDSKKFLKIMFSYNNKELIINETVPNRFSPKSPDKAHLNLHINSLELGDSAVYFCAGSQDLWGVDGYTFGSGTRLTVV.

The rearrangement links TRBV9 to TRBJ2-1, with 10 positions matching TRBD1. The CDR3 runs to 14 residues. The junction had 2 bases not matched to a gene; V was cut back by 3 bases and J by 5 bases. From germline, CDR1 is SGDLS and CDR2 YYNGEE. The CDR3 bases are TGTGCCAGCAGCGCCGGGACAGGGGACAATGAGCAGTTCTTC. Encoded protein: CASSAGTGDNEQFF.

The chain carries TRBV19 and TRBJ2-2, with 9 bases identical to TRBD2. This CDR3 contains 15 residues. Germline CDR1 and CDR2: LNHDA and SQIVND (reference sequence). V gave up 5 bases and J gave up 3 bases; unmatched junction bases: 4. For the CDR3, the DNA is TGTGCCAGTAGTGAGACTAGCGGATACACCGGGGAGCTGTTTTTT. It yields the protein CASSETSGYTGELFF.